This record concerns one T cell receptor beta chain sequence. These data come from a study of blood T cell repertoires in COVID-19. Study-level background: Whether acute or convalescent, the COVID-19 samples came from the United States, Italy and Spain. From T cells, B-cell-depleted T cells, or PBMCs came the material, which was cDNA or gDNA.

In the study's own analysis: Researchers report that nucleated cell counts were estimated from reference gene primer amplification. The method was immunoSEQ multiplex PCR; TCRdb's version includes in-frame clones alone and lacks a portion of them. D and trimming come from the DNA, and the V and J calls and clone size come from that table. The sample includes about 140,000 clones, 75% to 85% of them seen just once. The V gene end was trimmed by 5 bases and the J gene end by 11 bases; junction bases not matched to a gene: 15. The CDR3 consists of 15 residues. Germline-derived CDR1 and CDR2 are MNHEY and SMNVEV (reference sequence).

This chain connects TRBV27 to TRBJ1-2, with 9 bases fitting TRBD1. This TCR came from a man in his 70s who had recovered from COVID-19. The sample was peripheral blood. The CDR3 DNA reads TGTGCCAGCAGTCGACCCACAGGGGGCCTTCCTGTGTACACCTTC. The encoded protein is CASSRPTGGLPVYTF.